This T cell receptor (beta chain) was found in a study of a mutant IDH1 vaccine in newly diagnosed glioma. Turning to the study itself: Among treated patients, roughly 60% were male and approximately 40% female, and mean age was 40.4 years. Earlier care involved radiotherapy, temozolomide, or both, and the majority received both.

Time point noted: week 47, end of study. Each dose delivered 300 ug of mutant IDH1 20-mer peptide subcutaneously with imiquimod. As to this clone: As yet, its antigen is unknown.

Profiled with immunoSEQ multiplex PCR; TCRdb holds only in-frame clones, not every one. The table lists 50,000 to 65,000 clones, around 86% of them singletons, with approximately 3.5% in the top ten. V was cut by 3 bases and J by 5 bases, with 14 bases left in between. This CDR3 contains 14 residues. The V gene's germline CDR1 is SNHLY and CDR2 FYNNEI. Overall study findings and caveats: Apparently, pseudoprogression bore no relation to changes among the top peripheral T cell clonotypes.

The chain recombines TRBV2 with TRBJ2-7, with D perhaps matching TRBD1 (5 bases). The receptor's source is a woman aged 45 to 65 with glioma. The sample was PBMCs, taken from a glioma patient whose treatment included an IDH1 peptide vaccine. The CDR3, as DNA: TGTGCCAGCAGTGATGAGGCAGGGTACAACGAGCAGTACTTC. This translates into CASSDEAGYNEQYF.